This TCR beta chain was profiled in a study of shared clonotypes between healthy human individuals. Study conclusions and caveats: Sharing of clonotypes among donors was expected to vary with sequencing depth.

CDR3 length: 12 residues. The germline V gene has CDR1 MNHEY and CDR2 SMNVEV (reference sequence). Trimming pared 6 bases from V and 4 bases from J, leaving 10 bases between. For this clone: The antigen is unknown.

All donors qualified as healthy HIV-negative adults and had experienced no recent acute infections or vaccinations. Memory CD4+ cells were the fraction left after CD45RA+ naive selection. Clones were sequenced by immunoSEQ multiplex PCR, and TCRdb holds only the in-frame ones, with some missing. There are roughly 170,000 clones in the sample; approximately 61% occur only once, and around 9.3% lies in the top ten. J is TRBJ2-7 and V is TRBV27, with unresolved D. Sequencing was carried out using memory CD4+ T cells sorted from blood. As to subset: CD45RA-negative fraction. This TCR was sampled from a man under 40 in good health. CDR3 sequence: CASREGSYEQYF. CDR3 bases: TGTGCCAGCAGAGAAGGGTCGTACGAGCAGTACTTC.